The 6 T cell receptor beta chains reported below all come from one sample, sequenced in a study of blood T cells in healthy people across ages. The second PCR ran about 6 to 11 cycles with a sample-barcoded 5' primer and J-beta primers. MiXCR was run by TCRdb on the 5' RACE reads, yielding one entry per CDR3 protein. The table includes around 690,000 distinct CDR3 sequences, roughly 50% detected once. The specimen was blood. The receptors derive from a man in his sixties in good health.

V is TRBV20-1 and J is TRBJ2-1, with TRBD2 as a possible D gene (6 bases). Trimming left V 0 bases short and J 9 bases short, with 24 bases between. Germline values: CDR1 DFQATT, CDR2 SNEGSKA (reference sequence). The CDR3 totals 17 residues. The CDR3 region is CSARDYRPGRQIGEQFF. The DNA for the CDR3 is TGCAGTGCTAGAGATTACCGCCCGGGGAGGCAAATCGGTGAGCAGTTCTTC.

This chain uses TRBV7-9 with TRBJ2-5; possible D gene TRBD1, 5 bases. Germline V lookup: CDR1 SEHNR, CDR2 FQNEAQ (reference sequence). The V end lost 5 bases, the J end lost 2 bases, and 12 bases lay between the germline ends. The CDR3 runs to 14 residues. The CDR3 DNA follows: TGTGCCAGCAGCCCCCGACAGACTCAAGAGACCCAGTACTTC. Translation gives CASSPRQTQETQYF.

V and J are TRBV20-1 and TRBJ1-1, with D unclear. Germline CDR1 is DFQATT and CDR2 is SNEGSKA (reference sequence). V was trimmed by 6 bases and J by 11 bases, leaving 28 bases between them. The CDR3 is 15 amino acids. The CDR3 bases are TGCAGTGCCGACCACCCTAATATAGGTCCCCAGACCGCTTTCTTT. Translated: CSADHPNIGPQTAFF.

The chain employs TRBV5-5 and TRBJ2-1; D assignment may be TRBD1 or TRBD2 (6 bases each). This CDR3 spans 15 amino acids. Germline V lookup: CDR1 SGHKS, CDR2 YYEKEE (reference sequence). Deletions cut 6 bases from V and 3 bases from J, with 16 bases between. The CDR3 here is CASTIGRGDYNEQFF. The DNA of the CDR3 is TGTGCCAGCACCATTGGAAGGGGGGACTACAATGAGCAGTTCTTC.

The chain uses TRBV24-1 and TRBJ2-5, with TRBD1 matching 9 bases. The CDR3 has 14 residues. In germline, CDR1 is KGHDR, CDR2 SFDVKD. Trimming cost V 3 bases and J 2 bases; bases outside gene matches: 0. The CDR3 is CATSDGTGQETQYF. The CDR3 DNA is TGTGCCACCAGTGATGGGACAGGGCAAGAGACCCAGTACTTC.

CDR3 sequence reads: CASSASAGNNSPLHF. The CDR3 nucleotides read TGTGCCAGCAGCGCCTCCGCAGGAAATAATTCACCCCTCCACTTT. The chain employs TRBV9 and TRBJ1-6; D is undetermined. The CDR3 covers 15 residues. CDR1 SGDLS and CDR2 YYNGEE come from the germline V gene. V lost 3 bases and J lost 5, with 12 bases in between.